This TCR beta chain was recovered during a study of blood T cell repertoires in COVID-19 (dated by TCRdb to about 2020). With regard to the full study: Collaborator samples came from the United States, Italy and Spain and covered acute and convalescent phases of COVID-19. The prospective study material was composed of cDNA or gDNA derived from T cells, B-cell-depleted T cells, or PBMCs. The dataset comprised deeply sampled blood TCRbeta repertoires from subjects exposed to, actively infected with, or recovered from COVID-19. The repertoires were released in a freely available public database intended as a resource for research on the immune response to SARS-CoV-2. The samples were drawn from two sources: the first 160 participants of the ongoing ImmuneRACE study, and over 1,000 subjects contributed by 6 global collaborators. Sample metadata almost always included a de-identified subject ID, COVID-19 status, age in years and sex. Where available, HLA class I and class II types were obtained from metadata supplied by the sample provider rather than from assay-based typing. Paper-wide results and their limitations: Clinical and demographic metadata were provided uncurated, with the amount varying by source and participant.

Deletion took 0 bases off V and 2 bases off J, with a span of 14 bases between the germline ends. CDR1 and CDR2 are drawn from the germline V gene: MNHEY, SVGEGT. Reading from cysteine to phenylalanine, the CDR3 counts 17 amino acids. CDR3 DNA is the only sequence kept; it has 51 bases, read in frame from the first base. Collaborating institutions collected whole blood in K2EDTA tubes following their own protocols. Collaborator samples were shipped for TCRbeta analysis as frozen whole blood, isolated PBMCs, or DNA extracted from either sample type. Worth noting for this clone: This clone's antigen is unknown. There are no base qualities to consult, and no much larger clone falls within one base.

The immunoSEQ Assay, a bias-controlled multiplex PCR, was used to amplify TCRbeta CDR3 regions from genomic DNA. The authors' pipeline ran thus. The number of nucleated cells in each sample was estimated by amplification of reference gene primers within the assay. To quantify the absolute abundance of each unique TCRbeta CDR3 rearrangement, sequence reads were collapsed and filtered. For each sample, productive Simpson clonality was calculated as the square root of Simpson's diversity index across productive rearrangements. What TCRdb holds here is the immuneACCESS table cut down to in-frame rearrangements. Part of the clones is not present; checked against another copy, under half of the missing clones reflect an unresolved V gene, and the others are unexplained. From that table come the V and J calls and clone size; the DNA was used to work out D and trimming. This sample has under 300,000 clones in its table, and roughly nine tenths of those were observed once. The ten largest clones add up to 6.2% of the sample.

The clonotype originates from a man aged 55 to 70 with acute or convalescent COVID-19. The chain links TRBV6-2 or TRBV6-3 with TRBJ1-5, and the D gene may be TRBD1, 6 bases matching. Sample: peripheral blood. The CDR3 reads as follows: CASSYSQQGVGNQPQHF. The DNA is as follows: TGTGCCAGCAGTTACTCCCAACAGGGAGTCGGCAATCAGCCCCAGCATTTT.